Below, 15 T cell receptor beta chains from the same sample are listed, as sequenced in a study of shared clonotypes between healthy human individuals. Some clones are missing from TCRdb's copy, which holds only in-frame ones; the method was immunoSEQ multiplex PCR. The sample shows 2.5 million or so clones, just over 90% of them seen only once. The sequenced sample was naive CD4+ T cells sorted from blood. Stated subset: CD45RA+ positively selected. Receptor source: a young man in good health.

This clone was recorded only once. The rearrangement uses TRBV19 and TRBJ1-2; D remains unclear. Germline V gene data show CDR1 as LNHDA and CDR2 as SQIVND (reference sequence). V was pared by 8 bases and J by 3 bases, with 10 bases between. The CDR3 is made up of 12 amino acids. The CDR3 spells CASAKGDYGYTF. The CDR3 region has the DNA TGTGCCAGTGCAAAGGGAGACTATGGCTACACCTTC. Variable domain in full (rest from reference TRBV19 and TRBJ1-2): DGGITQSPKYLFRKEGQNVTLSCEQNLNHDAMYWYRQDPGQGLRLIYYSQIVNDFQKGDIAEGYSVSREKKESFPLTVTSAQKNPTAFYLCASAKGDYGYTFGSGTRLTVV.

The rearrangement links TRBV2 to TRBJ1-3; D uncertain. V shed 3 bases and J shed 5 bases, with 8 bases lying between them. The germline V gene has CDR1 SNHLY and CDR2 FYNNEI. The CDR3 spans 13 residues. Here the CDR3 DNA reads TGTGCCAGCAGTGATCAGACGAGAAACACCATATATTTT. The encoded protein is CASSDQTRNTIYF.

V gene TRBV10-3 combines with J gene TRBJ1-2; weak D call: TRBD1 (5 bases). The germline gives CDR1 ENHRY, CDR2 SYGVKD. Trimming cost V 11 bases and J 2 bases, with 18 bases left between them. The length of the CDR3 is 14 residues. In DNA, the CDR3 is TGTGCCTCCAATCCCTCGGGGCAGAACTATGGCTACACCTTC. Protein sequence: CASNPSGQNYGYTF.

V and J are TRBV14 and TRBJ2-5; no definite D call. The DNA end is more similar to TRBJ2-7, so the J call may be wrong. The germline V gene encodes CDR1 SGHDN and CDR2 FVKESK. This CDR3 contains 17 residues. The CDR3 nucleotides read TGTGCCAGCAGCCAAGACAGCCATACCGTGAGCTCCTACGAGCAGTACTTC. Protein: CASSQDSHTVSSYEQYF.

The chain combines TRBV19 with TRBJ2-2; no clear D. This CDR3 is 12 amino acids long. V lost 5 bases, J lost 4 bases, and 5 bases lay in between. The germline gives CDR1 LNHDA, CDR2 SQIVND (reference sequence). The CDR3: CASSPPTGELFF. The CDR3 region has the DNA TGTGCCAGTAGTCCTCCCACCGGGGAGCTGTTTTTT.

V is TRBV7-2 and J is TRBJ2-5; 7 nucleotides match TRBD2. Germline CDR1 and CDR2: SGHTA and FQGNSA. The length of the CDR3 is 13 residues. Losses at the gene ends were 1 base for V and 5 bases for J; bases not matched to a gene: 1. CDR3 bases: TGTGCCAGCAGCTTAGGGGAGGGGGAGACCCAGTACTTC. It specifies CASSLGEGETQYF.

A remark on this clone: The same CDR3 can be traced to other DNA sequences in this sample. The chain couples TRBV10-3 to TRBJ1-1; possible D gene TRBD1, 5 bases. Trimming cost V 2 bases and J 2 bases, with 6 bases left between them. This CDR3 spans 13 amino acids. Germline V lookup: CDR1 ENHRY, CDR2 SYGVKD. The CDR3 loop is CAISEGANTEAFF. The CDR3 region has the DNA TGTGCCATCAGTGAGGGGGCTAACACTGAAGCTTTCTTT.

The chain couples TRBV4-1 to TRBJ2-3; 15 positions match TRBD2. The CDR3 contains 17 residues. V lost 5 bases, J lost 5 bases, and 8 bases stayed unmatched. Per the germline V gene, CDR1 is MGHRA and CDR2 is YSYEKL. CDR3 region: CASSTGLAGGGGDTQYF. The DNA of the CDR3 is TGCGCCAGCAGCACGGGACTAGCGGGAGGAGGTGGAGATACGCAGTATTTT.

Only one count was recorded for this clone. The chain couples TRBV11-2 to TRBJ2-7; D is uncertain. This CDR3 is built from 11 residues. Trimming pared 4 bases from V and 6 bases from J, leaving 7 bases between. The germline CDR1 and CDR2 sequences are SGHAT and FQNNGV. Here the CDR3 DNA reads TGTGCCAGCAGCTCATTCTTCGAGCAGTACTTC. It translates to CASSSFFEQYF. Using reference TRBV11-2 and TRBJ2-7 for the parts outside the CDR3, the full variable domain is EAGVAQSPRYKIIEKRQSVAFWCNPISGHATLYWYQQILGQGPKLLIQFQNNGVVDDSQLPKDRFSAERLKGVDSTLKIQPAKLEDSAVYLCASSSFFEQYFGPGTRLTVT.

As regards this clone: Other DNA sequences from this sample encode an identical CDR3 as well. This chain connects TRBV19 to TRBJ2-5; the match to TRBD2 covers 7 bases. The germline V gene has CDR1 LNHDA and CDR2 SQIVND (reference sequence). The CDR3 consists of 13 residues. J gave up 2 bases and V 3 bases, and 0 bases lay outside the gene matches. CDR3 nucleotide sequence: TGTGCCAGTAGTATGGGACTACAAGAGACCCAGTACTTC. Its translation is CASSMGLQETQYF.

The CDR3 sequence: CASAGQENSPLHF. The CDR3 DNA reads as TGTGCTAGTGCGGGACAGGAGAATTCACCCCTCCACTTT. The V and J genes are TRBV12-5 and TRBJ1-6; 8 bases are a match to TRBD1. The CDR3 runs to 13 residues. Germline CDR1 and CDR2: LGHNT and FRNRAP. V dropped 7 bases and J dropped 7; count of bases not matched to a gene: 3.

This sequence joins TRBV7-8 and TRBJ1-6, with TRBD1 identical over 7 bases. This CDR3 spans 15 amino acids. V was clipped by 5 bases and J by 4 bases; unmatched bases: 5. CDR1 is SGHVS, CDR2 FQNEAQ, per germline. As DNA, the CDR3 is TGTGCCAGCAGCGCCCGACAGGGTTATAATTCACCCCTCCACTTT. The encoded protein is CASSARQGYNSPLHF. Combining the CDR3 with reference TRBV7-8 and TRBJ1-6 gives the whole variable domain GAGVSQSPRYKVAKRGQDVALRCDPISGHVSLFWYQQALGQGPEFLTYFQNEAQLDKSGLPSDRFFAERPEGSVSTLKIQRTQQEDSAVYLCASSARQGYNSPLHFGNGTRLTVT.

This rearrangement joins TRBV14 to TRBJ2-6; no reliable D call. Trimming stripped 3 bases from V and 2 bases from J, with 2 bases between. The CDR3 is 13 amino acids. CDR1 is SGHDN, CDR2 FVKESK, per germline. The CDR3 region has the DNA TGTGCCAGCAGCCAGGCTGGGGCCAACGTCCTGACTTTC. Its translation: CASSQAGANVLTF.

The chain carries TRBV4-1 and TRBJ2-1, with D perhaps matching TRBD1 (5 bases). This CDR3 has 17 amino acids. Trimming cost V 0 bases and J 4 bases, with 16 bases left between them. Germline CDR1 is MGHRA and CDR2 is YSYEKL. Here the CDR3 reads CASSQDPGQRTYNEQFF. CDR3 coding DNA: TGCGCCAGCAGCCAAGATCCTGGACAAAGAACGTACAATGAGCAGTTCTTC.

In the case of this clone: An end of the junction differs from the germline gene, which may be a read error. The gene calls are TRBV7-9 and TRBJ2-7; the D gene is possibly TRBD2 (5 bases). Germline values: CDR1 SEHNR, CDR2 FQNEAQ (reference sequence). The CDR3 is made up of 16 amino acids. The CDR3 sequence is CASTPRSEAGPALTNF. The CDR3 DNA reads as TGTGCCAGCACCCCCCGTTCGGAGGCAGGACCGGCGCTTACGAACTTC.